This T cell receptor (beta chain) was observed in a study of blood T cell repertoires in COVID-19. Study-wide background: The United States, Italy and Spain were the sources of the acute and convalescent COVID-19 samples.

Authors' analysis steps: The assay estimated nucleated cells by amplifying reference gene primers. Sequencing was performed with immunoSEQ multiplex PCR; in TCRdb, only in-frame clones are kept and a portion is missing. V, J and clone size reflect that table, while D and trimming were determined from the DNA. This sample has 200,000 to 250,000 clones, with about 90% found just once. The CDR3 contains 10 residues. Germline V gene sequence: CDR1 DFQATT, CDR2 SNEGSKA (reference sequence). V lost 8 bases to trimming and J lost 8 bases, with 12 bases between them. Cohort placement rested on clinical history that participants reported themselves. Either two negative PCRs, clearance, or symptom resolution qualified Cohort 3 donors as recovered.

The TCR originated in a man aged 25 to 45 who had recovered from COVID-19. The sample comprised PBMCs or T cells enriched from blood (not recorded which). This chain joins TRBV20-1 and TRBJ1-1; maybe TRBD1 (5 bases). The CDR3 loop is CSLGVLEAFF. CDR3 nucleotide sequence: TGCAGTCTAGGGGTCCTGGAAGCTTTCTTT.